Each of the 6 T cell receptor beta chains below was sequenced from the same sample in a study of T cells expressing NK-cell markers. TCRdb processed the 5' RACE reads again and assigns one entry to each CDR3 protein, with no DNA. This table lists some 410,000 distinct CDR3 sequences. Material for sequencing was blood T cells: a sorted CD56 or NKG2C T cell subset, CD4+ or CD8+ T cells, or bulk PBMC T cells (not recorded which). These receptors were obtained from a woman aged 18 to 69 in good health.

This chain links TRBV12-3 or TRBV12-4 with TRBJ2-3; TCRdb's assignment of TRBD2 cannot be checked, as there is no DNA. The CDR3 spans 16 residues. CDR3 residues: CASSSLTSGRVDTQYF.

V usage is TRBV10-2 and J usage is TRBJ2-4. Germline CDR1 and CDR2: WSHSY and SAAADI. The CDR3 is 13 amino acids. CDR3 sequence reads: CATGGLAKNIQYF.

The genes are TRBV7-2 and TRBJ1-1; checking the TCRdb D call of TRBD1 is not possible without DNA. The CDR3 runs 13 residues. Germline assignment: CDR1 SGHTA and CDR2 FQGNSA. The CDR3 here is CASSFTGATEAFF.

The chain carries TRBV20-1 and TRBJ1-1; the TCRdb call, TRBD1, lacks DNA for checking. The CDR3 has 12 amino acids. The germline V gene encodes CDR1 DFQATT and CDR2 SNEGSKA (reference sequence). CDR3 amino acids: CSAPDRNTEAFF.

The genes are TRBV7-9 and TRBJ2-1; TCRdb gives TRBD2 as the D gene, but with no DNA this cannot be confirmed. The CDR3 is 13 residues long. In germline, CDR1 is SEHNR, CDR2 FQNEAQ (reference sequence). The chain's CDR3 is CASSKRGYNEQFF.

V usage is TRBV5-1 and J usage is TRBJ2-7; the D gene TCRdb calls, TRBD1, cannot be checked with no DNA. CDR1 and CDR2 from the germline V gene are SGHRS and YFSETQ. This CDR3 comprises 15 residues. CDR3 sequence reads: CASSIRDVGSYEQYF.